These 20 T cell receptor beta chains share one sample of origin, sequenced in a study of blood T cell repertoires in COVID-19. Assay: immunoSEQ multiplex PCR; the TCRdb copy retains only in-frame clones and omits some. Altogether 270,000 or so clones are present, more than 85% being singletons, with the ten largest covering roughly 2.9%. Sequenced: PBMCs or T cells enriched from blood (not recorded which). These receptors were collected from a man aged 40-49 years who had been exposed to COVID-19.

The gene calls are TRBV7-2 and TRBJ1-5, with D tentatively TRBD1 (6 bases). Germline V gives CDR1 SGHTA, CDR2 FQGNSA. With 2 bases removed from V and 7 bases from J, the gap between germline ends came to 24 bases. The CDR3 spans 18 residues. Written as DNA, the CDR3 is TGTGCCAGCAGCTTAAAGTCGATCGGGGACATCGGAGGACAGCCCCAGCATTTT. Translating it yields CASSLKSIGDIGGQPQHF.

The chain links TRBV9 to TRBJ2-7; tentative D call: TRBD2 (5 bases). V was pared by 0 bases and J by 3 bases, with 10 bases between. CDR1 is SGDLS and CDR2 is YYNGEE in the germline V gene. CDR3 length: 14 residues. In DNA, the CDR3 is TGTGCCAGCAGCGTAGCGGGGAGCCACTACGAGCAGTACTTC. Protein product: CASSVAGSHYEQYF.

The J gene is TRBJ1-2, the V gene TRBV29-1, with TRBD1 matching over 10 bases. The CDR3 is 13 amino acids. Per the germline V gene, CDR1 is SQVTM and CDR2 is ANQGSEA. V lost 4 bases, J lost 6 bases, and 5 bases stayed unmatched. The CDR3 nucleotides are TGCAGCGTTGTTGGACAGGGGGATCATGGCTACACCTTC. Translating it yields CSVVGQGDHGYTF. The complete variable domain, with remaining parts taken from reference TRBV29-1 and TRBJ1-2, reads SAVISQKPSRDICQRGTSLTIQCQVDSQVTMMFWYRQQPGQSLTLIATANQGSEATYESGFVIDKFPISRPNLTFSTLTVSNMSPEDSSIYLCSVVGQGDHGYTFGSGTRLTVV.

This chain connects TRBV4-1 to TRBJ2-7; 14 positions agree with TRBD2. V lost 5 bases and J lost 7; bases outside the gene matches: 13. The length of the CDR3 is 17 residues. The germline gives CDR1 MGHRA, CDR2 YSYEKL. In nucleotides, the CDR3 is TGCGCCAGCAGCTATACACCGGGACTAGCGGGAGTTTGGGAGCAGTACTTC. Amino acids: CASSYTPGLAGVWEQYF.

The rearrangement links TRBV28 to TRBJ1-2, with 8 positions matching TRBD1. The J segment lost 4 bases and the V segment lost 4 bases, leaving 2 bases of the junction unmatched. Germline CDR1 MDHEN, CDR2 SYDVKM. The CDR3 sequence is 13 residues long. CDR3 protein: CASSSGQVYGYTF. The CDR3 coding sequence is TGTGCCAGCAGTTCGGGACAGGTCTATGGCTACACCTTC.

The chain joins TRBV2 to TRBJ2-7; 9 bases line up with TRBD1. Germline V gene sequence: CDR1 SNHLY, CDR2 FYNNEI. Trimming took 10 bases from V and 2 from J; bases not matched to a gene: 3. This CDR3 is built from 12 residues. CDR3 amino acids: CAIRDRAYEQYF. CDR3 nucleotides: TGTGCCATTAGGGACAGGGCCTACGAGCAGTACTTC.

V is TRBV11-2 and J is TRBJ2-7, with D possibly TRBD2 on 5 matching bases. The CDR3 has 15 residues. V lost 1 base and J 5 bases, leaving 15 bases between the germline ends. The germline CDR1 and CDR2 sequences are SGHAT and FQNNGV. The CDR3 spells CASSLAASQPNEQYF. CDR3 nucleotides: TGTGCCAGCAGCTTAGCAGCTAGCCAGCCCAACGAGCAGTACTTC.

The chain recombines TRBV30 with TRBJ1-5; TRBD1 aligns across 8 bases. CDR3 length equals 17 residues. Looked up from germline, CDR1 is GTSNPN and CDR2 is SVGIG (reference sequence). V shed 1 base, J shed 4 bases, and the junction held 12 bases outside the gene matches. The CDR3 nucleotides read TGTGCCTGGAGTGGCGAGCTCTTGGACAGGGCTAATCAGCCCCAGCATTTT. It translates to CAWSGELLDRANQPQHF. The entire variable domain, with the rest obtained from reference TRBV30 and TRBJ1-5, is as follows: SQTIHQWPATLVQPVGSPLSLECTVEGTSNPNLYWYRQAAGRGLQLLFYSVGIGQISSEVPQNLSASRPQDRQFILSSKKLLLSDSGFYLCAWSGELLDRANQPQHFGDGTRLSIL.

This chain connects TRBV20-1 to TRBJ2-1, with 12 bases lining up with TRBD2. Germline CDR1 and CDR2: DFQATT and SNEGSKA (reference sequence). V was clipped by 3 bases and J by 3 bases; unmatched bases: 6. The CDR3 has 16 residues. The CDR3 DNA is TGCAGTGCTAGTCTAGCGGGAGGGGCAGGCTACAATGAGCAGTTCTTC. Amino acid sequence: CSASLAGGAGYNEQFF.

V and J are TRBV27 and TRBJ2-7, with 7 bases aligning to TRBD2. CDR3 length: 14 amino acids. CDR1 MNHEY and CDR2 SMNVEV come from the germline V gene (reference sequence). DNA of the CDR3: TGTAGCTCTAGGAGTAAGCGGGGAGGGTACGAGCAGTACTTC. It codes for CSSRSKRGGYEQYF.

The chain combines TRBV11-2 with TRBJ2-1; D might be TRBD2 (5 bases). CDR1 SGHAT and CDR2 FQNNGV come from the germline V gene. Trimming left V 0 bases short and J 8 bases short, with 14 bases between. The CDR3 length is 15 residues. The CDR3 here is CASSLDLSWGDEQFF. CDR3 DNA: TGTGCCAGCAGCTTAGATCTATCTTGGGGAGATGAGCAGTTCTTC.

The chain couples TRBV9 to TRBJ2-1; 7 nucleotides align to TRBD1. CDR1 is SGDLS and CDR2 is YYNGEE in the germline V gene. V lost 4 bases, J lost 1 base, and 5 bases stayed unmatched. The CDR3 is 15 residues long. The CDR3 DNA is TGTGCCAGCAGCCTGGGACAGATATCCTACAATGAGCAGTTCTTC. Protein sequence: CASSLGQISYNEQFF.

The chain has TRBV27 and TRBJ2-5; TRBD1 matches at 10 bases. The CDR3 loop spans 13 amino acids. With 6 bases clipped from V and 3 bases from J, the junction kept 1 base outside the gene matches. From germline, CDR1 is MNHEY and CDR2 SMNVEV (reference sequence). CDR3 nucleotides: TGTGCCAGCAGGGACAGGGGGGAAGAGACCCAGTACTTC. Its protein is CASRDRGEETQYF.

The J gene is TRBJ2-1, the V gene TRBV30, with TRBD1 as a possible D gene (6 bases). In germline, CDR1 is GTSNPN, CDR2 SVGIG (reference sequence). Trimming removed 7 bases from V and 5 bases from J, with 12 bases in between. The CDR3 loop spans 12 amino acids. Here the CDR3 reads CASGTYHNEQFF. The DNA for the CDR3 is TGTGCCTCAGGGACATACCACAATGAGCAGTTCTTC. Complete variable domain (other parts from reference TRBV30 and TRBJ2-1): SQTIHQWPATLVQPVGSPLSLECTVEGTSNPNLYWYRQAAGRGLQLLFYSVGIGQISSEVPQNLSASRPQDRQFILSSKKLLLSDSGFYLCASGTYHNEQFFGPGTRLTVL.

The rearrangement links TRBV10-3 to TRBJ2-5, with 13 bases fitting TRBD2. V lost 3 bases to trimming and J lost 4 bases; unmatched junction nucleotides: 20. This CDR3 region has 21 residues. Germline CDR1 reads ENHRY; CDR2 reads SYGVKD. As DNA, the CDR3 is TGTGCCATCAGTGACGTCTTAGGGTTACCGGGACTAGCGGGATCCGGAGAGACCCAGTACTTC. This encodes CAISDVLGLPGLAGSGETQYF.

The rearrangement uses TRBV29-1 and TRBJ1-6; 8 nucleotides align to TRBD1. The CDR3 totals 13 residues. From germline, CDR1 is SQVTM and CDR2 ANQGSEA. After removal of 4 bases from V and 7 bases from J, the junction contained 3 bases not matched to a gene. The CDR3 reads CSVATGENSPLHF. DNA of the CDR3: TGCAGCGTTGCGACAGGGGAGAATTCACCCCTCCACTTT.

The chain has TRBV5-1 and TRBJ2-1; 10 positions agree with TRBD2. CDR1 and CDR2 (germline): SGHRS, YFSETQ. The CDR3 is 19 residues long. Losses at the gene ends were 4 bases for V and 0 bases for J; bases not matched to a gene: 13. CDR3 bases: TGCGCCAGCAGCCGAAGGTGGACTAGCGGAGACCCCTCCTACAATGAGCAGTTCTTC. Translation gives CASSRRWTSGDPSYNEQFF. Supplemented by reference TRBV5-1 and TRBJ2-1, the full variable domain reads KAGVTQTPRYLIKTRGQQVTLSCSPISGHRSVSWYQQTPGQGLQFLFEYFSETQRNKGNFPGRFSGRQFSNSRSEMNVSTLELGDSALYLCASSRRWTSGDPSYNEQFFGPGTRLTVL.

This clone was seen only once. The chain has TRBV13 and TRBJ2-1, with D possibly TRBD2 on 6 matching bases. The CDR3 has 15 residues. Germline V gives CDR1 PRHDT, CDR2 FYEKMQ (reference sequence). V dropped 1 base and J dropped 0 bases, with 7 bases sitting between them. CDR3 in amino acids: CASSLVGGSYNEQFF. CDR3 coding DNA: TGTGCCAGCAGCTTAGTCGGGGGCTCCTACAATGAGCAGTTCTTC.

The genes are TRBV9 and TRBJ2-3; no definite D call. Germline assignment: CDR1 SGDLS and CDR2 YYNGEE. Trimming left V 1 base short and J 0 bases short, with 9 bases between. The CDR3 is 15 amino acids. The DNA for the CDR3 is TGTGCCAGCAGCGTATCCTCCCTAAGCACAGATACGCAGTATTTT. Its translation is CASSVSSLSTDTQYF.

The chain carries TRBV5-6 and TRBJ1-2; D ambiguous. Trimming pared 2 bases from V and 4 bases from J, leaving 15 bases between. Germline lookup yields CDR1 SGHDT and CDR2 YYEEEE. The CDR3 is made up of 15 amino acids. The CDR3 sequence: CASSFDTSNAYGYTF. CDR3 DNA sequence: TGTGCCAGCAGCTTTGACACGTCAAATGCCTATGGCTACACCTTC.